This T cell receptor (beta chain) was recorded in a study of T cell responses to AZD1222 COVID-19 vaccine. The CDR3 sequence is 15 residues long. The junction had 5 bases not matched to a gene; V was cut back by 3 bases and J by 6 bases. Germline V gene sequence: CDR1 LNHDA, CDR2 SQIVND (reference sequence). The table came from immunoSEQ multiplex PCR; TCRdb's copy has only in-frame clones and leaves some out. There are approximately 67,000 clones in the sample; under 90% occur only once, and roughly 6% lies in the top ten. This sequence originates from an adult who received the AZD1222 COVID-19 vaccine. The input for sequencing was peripheral blood, taken 28 days after the second AZD1222 dose. This chain connects TRBV19 to TRBJ2-1; 10 bases are shared with TRBD2. The CDR3 protein is CASSIIAGGLNEQFF. CDR3 coding DNA: TGTGCCAGTAGTATCATAGCGGGGGGCCTCAATGAGCAGTTCTTC.